This passage covers 21 T cell receptor beta chains from one sample sequenced in a study of human T cells and chemical hapten exposure. Time point denoted: pre-sensitization, week 0. The sample's treatment: therapeutic diphenylcyclopropenone sensitization with weekly scalp DPC. TCRdb reprocessed the RACE reads with MiXCR, giving one entry per CDR3 protein. The data show about 120,000 distinct CDR3 sequences, approximately 12% seen once. The sample consisted of whole blood, taken in connection with sensitization to the hapten diphenylcyclopropenone (DPC). The receptors derive from a woman younger than 30 with alopecia areata. Some clones in this sample may be carry-over from other donors' samples.

This clonotype has a handful of counts. V and J are TRBV4-3 and TRBJ2-1; D is unclear. CDR1 and CDR2 (germline): LGHNA, YSLEER. This CDR3 contains 14 residues. Deletions cut 4 bases from V and 11 bases from J, with 18 bases between. CDR3 sequence reads: CASSRSPLDVKQFF. CDR3 coding DNA: TGCGCCAGCAGCCGCTCACCACTCGACGTAAAGCAGTTCTTC.

The chain uses TRBV6-5 and TRBJ2-1; 7 bases align to TRBD2. Germline values: CDR1 MNHEY, CDR2 SVGAGI. The CDR3 covers 16 residues. The V segment lost 4 bases and the J segment 0 bases; nucleotides outside the gene matches: 6. The CDR3 reads CASSSPSGPSYNEQFF. CDR3 nucleotide sequence: TGTGCCAGCAGTTCCCCTAGCGGACCCTCCTACAATGAGCAGTTCTTC.

V and J are TRBV29-1 and TRBJ2-1; D is undetermined. The CDR3 is made up of 14 amino acids. Trimming pared 1 base from V and 1 base from J, leaving 8 bases between. Germline CDR1 is SQVTM and CDR2 is ANQGSEA. As DNA, the CDR3 is TGCAGCGTTGAAGGGCACAGTTCCTACAATGAGCAGTTCTTC. Translation gives CSVEGHSSYNEQFF.

This clonotype showed up just a few times. V is TRBV4-2 and J is TRBJ1-1; a weak D match, TRBD1 (5 bases). Germline assignment: CDR1 LGHNA and CDR2 YNFKEQ. The CDR3 is 15 residues long. Trimming stripped 1 base from V and 5 bases from J, with 14 bases between. DNA for the CDR3: TGTGCCAGCAGCCAAGCAGGGTCCATGAGGACTGAAGCTTTCTTT. Amino acid sequence: CASSQAGSMRTEAFF.

The chain recombines TRBV4-3 with TRBJ1-2; D remains unclear. Trimming removed 0 bases from V and 0 bases from J, with 11 bases in between. CDR1 and CDR2 (germline): LGHNA, YSLEER. The CDR3 contains 16 residues. Written as DNA, the CDR3 is TGCGCCAGCAGCCAAGATTGGCTAGACTCTAACTATGGCTACACCTTC. It translates to CASSQDWLDSNYGYTF.

This clonotype was observed many times. The V gene is TRBV6-2 or TRBV6-3, the J gene TRBJ2-3; D remains ambiguous. With 5 bases removed from V and 10 bases from J, the gap between germline ends came to 10 bases. Germline CDR1 and CDR2: MNHEY and SVGEGT. CDR3 length equals 11 residues. CDR3 region: CASSRGRAQYF. DNA for the CDR3: TGTGCCAGCAGTCGCGGACGGGCGCAGTATTTT.

The genes are TRBV7-4 and TRBJ2-5, with a weak D call TRBD1 (6 bases). V lost 1 base and J 2 bases, leaving 11 bases between the germline ends. Germline V lookup: CDR1 SGHVT, CDR2 SQSDAQ. This CDR3 has 15 residues. This chain's CDR3 is CASSLDQGQQETQYF. The CDR3 DNA reads TGTGCCAGCAGCTTAGACCAGGGACAACAAGAGACCCAGTACTTC.

On this clonotype itself: This may be a read error, as it is one base from a much larger clone. The CDR3 end shows no conserved phenylalanine or tryptophan, and so a read error is likely. This rearrangement joins TRBV5-1 to TRBJ2-5; 7 nucleotides line up with TRBD1. The V gene end was trimmed by 4 bases and the J gene end by 4 bases; junction bases not matched to a gene: 10. Germline V lookup: CDR1 SGHRS, CDR2 YFSETQ. The CDR3 spans 15 residues. The CDR3 region has the DNA TGCGCCAGCAGCCTTACCTACAGGGGTCGAGAGACCCAGTACATC. This gives the protein CASSLTYRGRETQYI.

This clonotype occurred many times. CDR3 region: CASSTEAHYEQYF. Written as DNA, the CDR3 is TGTGCCAGTAGTACGGAGGCGCACTACGAGCAGTACTTC. The V call is TRBV19, the J call TRBJ2-7, with D possibly matching TRBD2 (5 bases). The CDR3 is 13 amino acids. With 4 bases removed from V and 3 bases from J, the gap between germline ends came to 10 bases. Germline V gene sequence: CDR1 LNHDA, CDR2 SQIVND (reference sequence).

This clonotype was seen more than once but under ten times. The V gene is TRBV11-2, the J gene TRBJ1-4; no firm D call. The CDR3 is 14 amino acids. V was trimmed by 4 bases and J by 2 bases, leaving 8 bases between them. Germline CDR1 is SGHAT and CDR2 is FQNNGV. CDR3 amino acids: CASSWGLTNEKLFF. CDR3 in DNA: TGTGCCAGCAGCTGGGGATTGACTAATGAAAAACTGTTTTTT.

This clonotype was observed a few times. The chain employs TRBV19 and TRBJ2-1, with TRBD2 matching 13 bases. Unmatched junction bases numbered 10, after V lost 4 bases and J lost 7 bases. The V gene's germline CDR1 is LNHDA and CDR2 SQIVND (reference sequence). The CDR3 has 17 residues. The CDR3 coding sequence is TGTGCCAGTAGTAAAAGGACTAGCGGGAGACCTACAAATGAGCAGTTCTTC. It is translated as CASSKRTSGRPTNEQFF.

The chain employs TRBV28 and TRBJ1-6, with D uncertain. Germline V gene data show CDR1 as MDHEN and CDR2 as SYDVKM. This CDR3 is 13 amino acids long. Trimming took 8 bases from V and 7 from J, leaving 12 bases between them. CDR3 sequence: CASRRVLNSPLHF. CDR3 in DNA: TGTGCCAGCCGGAGGGTCCTAAATTCACCCCTCCACTTT. Based on the CDR3 plus reference TRBV28 and TRBJ1-6, the full variable domain is DVKVTQSSRYLVKRTGEKVFLECVQDMDHENMFWYRQDPGLGLRLIYFSYDVKMKEKGDIPEGYSVSREKKERFSLILESASTNQTSMYLCASRRVLNSPLHFGNGTRLTVT.

The chain's CDR3 is CASSYSMKQGAYSNQPQHF. CDR3 nucleotide sequence: TGTGCCAGCAGTTACTCTATGAAACAGGGCGCATATAGCAATCAGCCCCAGCATTTT. The V and J genes are TRBV6-2 or TRBV6-3 and TRBJ1-5; a possible D gene is TRBD1 (6 bases). Germline V gene data show CDR1 as MNHEY and CDR2 as SVGEGT. The CDR3 has 19 amino acids. V lost 0 bases, J lost 0 bases, and 18 bases lay in between.

This sequence joins TRBV4-3 and TRBJ1-6; tentative D call: TRBD1 (5 bases). V was clipped by 0 bases and J by 7 bases, with 13 bases between them. From germline, CDR1 is LGHNA and CDR2 YSLEER. CDR3 length: 16 amino acids. The CDR3, as DNA: TGCGCCAGCAGCCAAGATCGCCAGGGTTGGAATTCACCCCTCCACTTT. Protein sequence: CASSQDRQGWNSPLHF.

This clonotype was observed a handful of times. V usage is TRBV19 and J usage is TRBJ1-5; 9 positions match TRBD1. Germline assignment: CDR1 LNHDA and CDR2 SQIVND (reference sequence). V lost 5 bases to trimming and J lost 0 bases; unmatched junction nucleotides: 11. The CDR3 length is 18 residues. Here the CDR3 reads CASSSPGTGLYSNQPQHF. Written as DNA, the CDR3 is TGTGCCAGTAGTTCACCCGGGACAGGGCTGTATAGCAATCAGCCCCAGCATTTT. Filled out from reference TRBV19 and TRBJ1-5, the complete variable domain reads DGGITQSPKYLFRKEGQNVTLSCEQNLNHDAMYWYRQDPGQGLRLIYYSQIVNDFQKGDIAEGYSVSREKKESFPLTVTSAQKNPTAFYLCASSSPGTGLYSNQPQHFGDGTRLSIL.

This clonotype was counted between two and nine times. V and J are TRBV19 and TRBJ1-5; D not certain. The CDR3 sequence is 15 residues long. V was trimmed by 6 bases and J by 2 bases, leaving 14 bases between them. Germline CDR1 is LNHDA and CDR2 is SQIVND (reference sequence). The CDR3 region has the DNA TGTGCCAGTAGAGAGGATGGGAGAGGCAATCAGCCCCAGCATTTT. This encodes CASREDGRGNQPQHF.

This clonotype was detected many times. The rearrangement uses TRBV18 and TRBJ2-4, with 11 bases lining up with TRBD1. V shed 4 bases, J shed 5 bases, and the junction held 1 base outside the gene matches. The V gene's germline CDR1 is KGHSH and CDR2 LQKENI. CDR3 size: 14 residues. CDR3 nucleotide sequence: TGTGCCAGCTCACAGGACAGGGGGCAAAACATTCAGTACTTC. It specifies CASSQDRGQNIQYF.

This clonotype was counted a few times. The CDR3 here is CASTRGGAQDTQYF. The DNA for the CDR3 is TGTGCCAGCACACGCGGGGGGGCTCAAGATACGCAGTATTTT. The chain employs TRBV6-6 and TRBJ2-3; 9 nucleotides line up with TRBD2. Germline lookup yields CDR1 MNHNY and CDR2 SVGAGI (reference sequence). The CDR3 has 14 residues. V shed 7 bases and J 5 bases; nucleotides not matched to a gene: 7.

This clonotype has at least ten counts. The chain combines TRBV29-1 with TRBJ2-1, with 13 bases identical to TRBD2. The CDR3 consists of 20 residues. The trim removed 4 bases at V and 0 bases at J, leaving 15 bases unmatched. Germline V gives CDR1 SQVTM, CDR2 ANQGSEA. CDR3 in amino acids: CSVGGLAGFPVTSSYNEQFF. The CDR3 nucleotides read TGCAGCGTTGGGGGACTAGCGGGATTCCCTGTAACCTCCTCCTACAATGAGCAGTTCTTC.

This clonotype was recorded many times. The chain uses TRBV7-6 and TRBJ1-5; possibly TRBD1 for D (6 bases). CDR3 size: 14 residues. V dropped 5 bases and J dropped 3 bases, with 11 bases sitting between them. The germline gives CDR1 SGHVS, CDR2 FNYEAQ. This CDR3 is CASSKTGDNQPQHF. As DNA, the CDR3 is TGTGCCAGCAGCAAGACAGGTGACAATCAGCCCCAGCATTTT.

This clonotype has only a few counts. The chain has TRBV5-4 and TRBJ2-7; TRBD2 matches 14 bases. In germline, CDR1 is SGHNT, CDR2 YYREEE (reference sequence). The CDR3 has 15 residues. The V and J ends lost 2 bases and 4 bases, in that order; junction bases with no gene match: 2. CDR3 DNA sequence: TGTGCCAGCAGCTTCGGGACTAGCGGGGGATACGAGCAGTACTTC. It codes for CASSFGTSGGYEQYF.